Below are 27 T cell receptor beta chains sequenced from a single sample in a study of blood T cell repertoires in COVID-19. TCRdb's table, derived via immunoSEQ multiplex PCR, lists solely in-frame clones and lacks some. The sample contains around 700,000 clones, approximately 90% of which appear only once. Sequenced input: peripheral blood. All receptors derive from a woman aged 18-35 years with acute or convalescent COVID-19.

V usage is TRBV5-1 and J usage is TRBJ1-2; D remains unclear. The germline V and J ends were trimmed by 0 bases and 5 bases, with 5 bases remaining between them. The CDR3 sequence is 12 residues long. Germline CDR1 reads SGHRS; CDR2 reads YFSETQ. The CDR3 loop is CASSLGQYGYTF. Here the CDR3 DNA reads TGCGCCAGCAGCTTGGGGCAGTATGGCTACACCTTC.

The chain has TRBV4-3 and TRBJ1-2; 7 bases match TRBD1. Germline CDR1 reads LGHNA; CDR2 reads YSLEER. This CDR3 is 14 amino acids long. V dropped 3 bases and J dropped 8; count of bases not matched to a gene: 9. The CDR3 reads CASSQLADRRGYTF. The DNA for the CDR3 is TGCGCCAGCAGCCAGCTTGCGGACAGGCGAGGCTACACCTTC.

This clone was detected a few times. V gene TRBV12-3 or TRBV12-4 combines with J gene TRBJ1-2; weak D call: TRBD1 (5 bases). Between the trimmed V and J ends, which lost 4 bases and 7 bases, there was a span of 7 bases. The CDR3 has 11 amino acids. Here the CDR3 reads CASSSGIGYTF. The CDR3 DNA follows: TGTGCCAGCAGTTCAGGGATTGGCTACACCTTC.

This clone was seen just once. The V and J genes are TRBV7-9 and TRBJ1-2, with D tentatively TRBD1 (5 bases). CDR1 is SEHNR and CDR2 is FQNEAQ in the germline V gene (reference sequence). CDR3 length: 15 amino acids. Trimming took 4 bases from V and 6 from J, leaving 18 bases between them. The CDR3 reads CASSSWGVAAHGYTF. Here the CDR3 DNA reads TGTGCCAGCAGCTCCTGGGGGGTCGCAGCTCATGGCTACACCTTC.

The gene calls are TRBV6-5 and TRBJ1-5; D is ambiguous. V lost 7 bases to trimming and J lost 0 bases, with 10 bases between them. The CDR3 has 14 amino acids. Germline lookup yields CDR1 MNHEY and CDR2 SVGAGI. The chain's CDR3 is CASTLSGSNQPQHF. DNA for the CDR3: TGTGCCAGCACCCTGAGCGGTAGCAATCAGCCCCAGCATTTT.

The CDR3 sequence is CSASPLPGTGVGYTF. The CDR3 DNA reads TGCAGTGCTAGTCCCCTACCCGGGACAGGGGTTGGCTACACCTTC. The chain is built from TRBV20-1 and TRBJ1-2, with 10 bases identical to TRBD1. Germline values: CDR1 DFQATT, CDR2 SNEGSKA (reference sequence). Unmatched junction bases numbered 11, after V lost 3 bases and J lost 7 bases. The CDR3 consists of 15 residues.

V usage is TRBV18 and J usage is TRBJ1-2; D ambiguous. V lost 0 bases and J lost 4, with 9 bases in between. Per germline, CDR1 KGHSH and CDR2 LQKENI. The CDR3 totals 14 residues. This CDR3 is CASSPPLKSYGYTF. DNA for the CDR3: TGTGCCAGCTCACCACCGCTAAAAAGCTATGGCTACACCTTC.

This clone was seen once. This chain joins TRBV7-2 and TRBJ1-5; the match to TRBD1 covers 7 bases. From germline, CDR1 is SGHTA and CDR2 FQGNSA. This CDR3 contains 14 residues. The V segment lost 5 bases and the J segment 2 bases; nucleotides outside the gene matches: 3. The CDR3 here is CASSARGGNQPQHF. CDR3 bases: TGTGCCAGCAGCGCCAGGGGGGGCAATCAGCCCCAGCATTTT.

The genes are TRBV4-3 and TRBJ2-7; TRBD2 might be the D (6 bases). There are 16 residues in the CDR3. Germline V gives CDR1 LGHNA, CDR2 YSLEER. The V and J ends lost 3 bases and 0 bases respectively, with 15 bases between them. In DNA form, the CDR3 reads TGCGCCAGCAGCCATATAGGCTGGGGGGACTCCTACGAGCAGTACTTC. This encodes CASSHIGWGDSYEQYF.

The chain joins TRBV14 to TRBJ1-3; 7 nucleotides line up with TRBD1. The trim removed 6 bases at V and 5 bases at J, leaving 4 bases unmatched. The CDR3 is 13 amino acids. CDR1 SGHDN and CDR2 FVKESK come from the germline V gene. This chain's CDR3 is CASRDRYRNTIYF. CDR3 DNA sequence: TGTGCCAGCAGGGACAGGTACAGAAACACCATATATTTT.

In DNA form, the CDR3 reads TGTGCCAGCAGTTTCGGCGCAGGAAGTATCGAGACCCAGTACTTC. This sequence encodes CASSFGAGSIETQYF. The gene calls are TRBV28 and TRBJ2-5; no clear D gene. Germline V gives CDR1 MDHEN, CDR2 SYDVKM. This CDR3 has 15 residues. V was shortened by 3 bases and J by 5 bases, with 16 bases between the two germline ends.

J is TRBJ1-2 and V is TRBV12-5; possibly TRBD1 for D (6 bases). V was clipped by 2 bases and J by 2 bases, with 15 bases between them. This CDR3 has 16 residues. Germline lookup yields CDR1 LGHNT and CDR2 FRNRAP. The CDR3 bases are TGTGCTAGTGGTTTGAACCCGACAGGCGGAAACTATGGCTACACCTTC. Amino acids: CASGLNPTGGNYGYTF. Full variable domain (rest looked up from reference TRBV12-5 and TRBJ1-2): DARVTQTPRHKVTEMGQEVTMRCQPILGHNTVFWYRQTMMQGLELLAYFRNRAPLDDSGMPKDRFSAEMPDATLATLKIQPSEPRDSAVYFCASGLNPTGGNYGYTFGSGTRLTVV.

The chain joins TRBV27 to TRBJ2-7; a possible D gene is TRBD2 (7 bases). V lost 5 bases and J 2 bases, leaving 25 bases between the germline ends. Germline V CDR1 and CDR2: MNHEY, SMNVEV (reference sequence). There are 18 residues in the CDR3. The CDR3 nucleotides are TGTGCCAGCAGTCCTACCGGGGGGCCCGGGACATGGACCTACGAGCAGTACTTC. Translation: CASSPTGGPGTWTYEQYF.

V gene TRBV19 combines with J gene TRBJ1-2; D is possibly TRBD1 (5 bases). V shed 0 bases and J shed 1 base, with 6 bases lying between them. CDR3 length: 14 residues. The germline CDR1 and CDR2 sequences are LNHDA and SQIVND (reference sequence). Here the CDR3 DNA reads TGTGCCAGTAGTATAGATCAGGGTAACTATGGCTACACCTTC. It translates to CASSIDQGNYGYTF.

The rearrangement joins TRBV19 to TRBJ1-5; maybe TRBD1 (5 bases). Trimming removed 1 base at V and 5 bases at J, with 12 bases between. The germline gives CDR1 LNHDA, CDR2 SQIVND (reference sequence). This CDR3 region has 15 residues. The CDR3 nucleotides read TGTGCCAGTAGTATAGTGGCAGGGAGGGATCAGCCCCAGCATTTT. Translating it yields CASSIVAGRDQPQHF.

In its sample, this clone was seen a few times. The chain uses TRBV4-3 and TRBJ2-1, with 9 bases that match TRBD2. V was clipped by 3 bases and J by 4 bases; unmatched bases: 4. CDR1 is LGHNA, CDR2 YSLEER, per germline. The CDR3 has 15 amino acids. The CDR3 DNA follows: TGCGCCAGCAGCCAGAGACTAGCGGCTTACAATGAGCAGTTCTTC. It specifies CASSQRLAAYNEQFF.

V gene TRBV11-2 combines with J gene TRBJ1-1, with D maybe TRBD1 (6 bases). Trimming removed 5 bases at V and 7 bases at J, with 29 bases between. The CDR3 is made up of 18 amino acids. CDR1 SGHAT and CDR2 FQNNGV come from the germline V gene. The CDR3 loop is CASSPHSLWTDRGGEAFF. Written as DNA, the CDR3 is TGTGCCAGCAGCCCCCATAGTCTTTGGACAGACCGTGGAGGTGAAGCTTTCTTT.

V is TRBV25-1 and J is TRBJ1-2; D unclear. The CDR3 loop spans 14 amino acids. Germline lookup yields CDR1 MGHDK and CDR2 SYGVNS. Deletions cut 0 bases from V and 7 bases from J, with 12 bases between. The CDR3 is CASSEYAGYGGYTF. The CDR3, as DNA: TGTGCCAGCAGTGAATATGCCGGGTACGGTGGCTACACCTTC.

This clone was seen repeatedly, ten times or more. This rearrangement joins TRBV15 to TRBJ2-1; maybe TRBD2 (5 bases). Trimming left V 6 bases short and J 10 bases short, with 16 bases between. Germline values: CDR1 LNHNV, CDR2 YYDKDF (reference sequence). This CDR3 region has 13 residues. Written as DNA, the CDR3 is TGTGCCACCAGTGGCGCGGGCCTGAGGGAGCAGTTCTTC. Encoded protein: CATSGAGLREQFF.

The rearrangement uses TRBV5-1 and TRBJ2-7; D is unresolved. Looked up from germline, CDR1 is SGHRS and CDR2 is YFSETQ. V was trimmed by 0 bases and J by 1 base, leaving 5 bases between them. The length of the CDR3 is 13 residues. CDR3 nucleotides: TGCGCCAGCAGCTTGGGGCGGTCCTACGAGCAGTACTTC. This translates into CASSLGRSYEQYF.

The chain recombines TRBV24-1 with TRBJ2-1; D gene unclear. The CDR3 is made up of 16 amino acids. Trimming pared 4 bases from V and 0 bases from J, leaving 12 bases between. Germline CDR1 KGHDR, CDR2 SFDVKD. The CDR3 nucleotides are TGTGCCACCAGTGACCCCGACGGAGCCTCCTACAATGAGCAGTTCTTC. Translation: CATSDPDGASYNEQFF.

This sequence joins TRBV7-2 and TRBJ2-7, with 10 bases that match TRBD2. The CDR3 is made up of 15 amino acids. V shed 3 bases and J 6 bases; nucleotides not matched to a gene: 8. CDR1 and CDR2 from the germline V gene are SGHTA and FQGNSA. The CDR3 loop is CASSLGRLAGSEQYF. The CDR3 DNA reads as TGTGCCAGCAGCTTGGGGAGACTAGCGGGCAGCGAGCAGTACTTC.

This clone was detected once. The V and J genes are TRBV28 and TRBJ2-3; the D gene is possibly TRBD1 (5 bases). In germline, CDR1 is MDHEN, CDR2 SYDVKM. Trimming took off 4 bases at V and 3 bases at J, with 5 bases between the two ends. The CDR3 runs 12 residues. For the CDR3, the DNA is TGTGCCAGCAGTTCAGGGACAGATACGCAGTATTTT. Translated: CASSSGTDTQYF.

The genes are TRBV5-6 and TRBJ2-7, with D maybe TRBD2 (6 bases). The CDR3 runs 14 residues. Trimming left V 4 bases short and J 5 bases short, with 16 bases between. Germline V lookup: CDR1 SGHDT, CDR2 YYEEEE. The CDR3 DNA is TGTGCCAGCAGCCGGGGGTGGAGGCGCGACGAGCAGTACTTC. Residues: CASSRGWRRDEQYF.

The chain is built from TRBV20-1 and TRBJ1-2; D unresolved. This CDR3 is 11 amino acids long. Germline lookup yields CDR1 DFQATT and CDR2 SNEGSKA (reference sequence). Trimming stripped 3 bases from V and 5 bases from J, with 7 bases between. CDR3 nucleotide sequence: TGCAGTGCTAGGAGCTTTTATGGCTACACCTTC. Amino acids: CSARSFYGYTF.

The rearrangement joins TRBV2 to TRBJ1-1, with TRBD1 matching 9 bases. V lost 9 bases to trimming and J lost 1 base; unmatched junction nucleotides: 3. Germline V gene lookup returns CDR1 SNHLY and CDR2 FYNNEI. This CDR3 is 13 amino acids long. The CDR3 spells CARTGGANTEAFF. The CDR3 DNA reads TGTGCCAGAACAGGGGGCGCGAACACTGAAGCTTTCTTT.

CDR3 sequence (DNA): TGTGCCAGCAGCTTAGAGGCTAGCGGCTACAATGAGCAGTTCTTC. This translates into CASSLEASGYNEQFF. The V gene is TRBV7-9, the J gene TRBJ2-1; 7 nucleotides align to TRBD2. Looked up from germline, CDR1 is SEHNR and CDR2 is FQNEAQ (reference sequence). V shed 1 base and J 3 bases; nucleotides not matched to a gene: 3. CDR3 size: 15 residues.